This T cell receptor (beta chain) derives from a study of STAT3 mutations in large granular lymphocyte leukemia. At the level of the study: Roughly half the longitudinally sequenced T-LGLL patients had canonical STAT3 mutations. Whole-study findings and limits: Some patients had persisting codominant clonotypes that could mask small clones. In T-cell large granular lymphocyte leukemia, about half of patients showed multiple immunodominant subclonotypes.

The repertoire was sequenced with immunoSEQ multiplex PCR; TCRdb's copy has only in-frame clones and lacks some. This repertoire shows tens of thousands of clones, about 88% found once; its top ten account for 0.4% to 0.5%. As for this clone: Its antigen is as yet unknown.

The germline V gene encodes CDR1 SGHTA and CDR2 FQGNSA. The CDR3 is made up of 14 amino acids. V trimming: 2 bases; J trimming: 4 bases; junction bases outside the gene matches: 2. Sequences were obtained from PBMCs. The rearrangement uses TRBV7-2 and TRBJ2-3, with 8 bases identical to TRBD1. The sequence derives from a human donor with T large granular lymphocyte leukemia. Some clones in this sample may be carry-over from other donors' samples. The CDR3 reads CASSLQGASDTQYF. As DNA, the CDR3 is TGTGCCAGCAGCTTACAGGGGGCGTCAGATACGCAGTATTTT.